Presented here are 2 T cell receptor beta chains from one specimen sequenced in a study of T cell responses to AZD1222 COVID-19 vaccine. Profiled with immunoSEQ multiplex PCR; TCRdb holds only in-frame clones, not every one. The sample shows 120,000 to 150,000 clones, about 91% of them seen only once. The sample in question was peripheral blood, obtained on day 0 of MenACWY control vaccination. The receptors here all came from an adult in good health.

This clone occurred a few times. The genes are TRBV14 and TRBJ2-7; no firm D call. The length of the CDR3 is 13 residues. Germline assignment: CDR1 SGHDN and CDR2 FVKESK. V gave up 4 bases and J gave up 6 bases, with 13 bases separating them. The CDR3 region has the DNA TGTGCCAGCAGCCCCCACCCTCTTATCGAGCAGTACTTC. Translating gives CASSPHPLIEQYF.

This chain joins TRBV19 and TRBJ2-6, with TRBD1 matching 7 bases. Per the germline V gene, CDR1 is LNHDA and CDR2 is SQIVND (reference sequence). J gave up 2 bases and V 5 bases, and 3 bases lay outside the gene matches. This CDR3 is built from 15 residues. The CDR3 bases are TGTGCCAGTAGTCCCGACAGGGCTGGGGCCAACGTCCTGACTTTC. Its protein product is CASSPDRAGANVLTF.